These 28 T cell receptor beta chains originate from one sample sequenced in a study of blood T cells in healthy people across ages (dated by TCRdb to the mid-2010s). Library construction relied on 5' RACE. Sequencing took place on an Illumina HiSeq 2500. The second PCR ran for roughly 7 to 12 cycles and used a J-beta primer mix along with a sample-barcoded 5' primer. TCRdb reworked the public reads: Q25 trimming with fastp, MiXCR clone assembly, productive beta chains retained. Every entry covers one CDR3 protein and lists the most common genes and DNA from its rows. This sample has around 800,000 distinct CDR3 sequences in its table, and roughly 50% of those were observed once. The ten largest clones capture 41% of the sample. The specimen was blood. These receptors came from an older man in good health.

V gene TRBV20-1 combines with J gene TRBJ1-3, with unresolved D. The germline gives CDR1 DFQATT, CDR2 SNEGSKA (reference sequence). This CDR3 region has 11 residues. The ends were cut back, 3 bases at V and 4 bases at J, with 4 bases in the middle. Here the CDR3 DNA reads TGCAGTGCTAGGGGCGGAAACACCATATATTTT. Its protein is CSARGGNTIYF.

There are a few counts of this clonotype. The chain combines TRBV10-3 with TRBJ2-1; maybe TRBD2 (7 bases). V dropped 3 bases and J dropped 7 bases, with 13 bases sitting between them. This CDR3 spans 14 amino acids. The germline V gene has CDR1 ENHRY and CDR2 SYGVKD. CDR3 nucleotide sequence: TGTGCCATCAGTGATTCGGGGGGCGGGAATGAGCAGTTCTTC. It translates to CAISDSGGGNEQFF.

This clonotype was counted a few times. The chain uses TRBV20-1 and TRBJ2-5, with D possibly being TRBD2 (6 bases). The CDR3 sequence is 13 residues long. Trimming cost V 5 bases and J 3 bases, with 13 bases left between them. Germline V gene data show CDR1 as DFQATT and CDR2 as SNEGSKA (reference sequence). CDR3 sequence (DNA): TGCAGTGCTCCTCCTGGAGGGAAAGAGACCCAGTACTTC. It yields the protein CSAPPGGKETQYF.

V gene TRBV13 combines with J gene TRBJ1-1; TRBD1 might be the D (5 bases). Germline values: CDR1 PRHDT, CDR2 FYEKMQ (reference sequence). Between the trimmed V and J ends, which lost 9 bases and 8 bases, there was a span of 13 bases. The CDR3 has 11 residues. CDR3 coding DNA: TGTGCCAGTGTGGGAAGGGACGAAGCTTTCTTT. As protein: CASVGRDEAFF.

The table lists this clonotype with a few counts. This sequence joins TRBV7-9 and TRBJ2-7, with D unresolved. The germline V gene has CDR1 SEHNR and CDR2 FQNEAQ (reference sequence). The V and J ends lost 1 base and 6 bases respectively, with 10 bases between them. The CDR3 totals 13 residues. The CDR3 loop reads CASSLGPSAEQYF. DNA for the CDR3: TGTGCCAGCAGCTTAGGTCCGTCAGCCGAGCAGTACTTC.

The rearrangement links TRBV19 to TRBJ2-4, with D hard to call. This CDR3 has 14 amino acids. V was pared by 9 bases and J by 0 bases, with 12 bases between. CDR1 is LNHDA, CDR2 SQIVND, per germline (reference sequence). CDR3 region: CASTPDVAKNIQYF. The DNA for the CDR3 is TGTGCCAGCACTCCCGACGTAGCCAAAAACATTCAGTACTTC.

This clonotype was seen more than once but under ten times. The chain has TRBV7-8 and TRBJ2-5; 7 positions match TRBD2. From germline, CDR1 is SGHVS and CDR2 FQNEAQ. The CDR3 has 15 amino acids. J lost 5 bases, V lost 4 bases, and 10 bases had no gene match. DNA of the CDR3: TGTGCCAGCAGCTACCGGGACTACCCCAGGGAGACCCAGTACTTC. Its protein product is CASSYRDYPRETQYF.

Points on this clonotype: This may stem from a read error, because a much larger clone lies one nucleotide away. The CDR3 DNA sequence: TGTGCCAGCAGCCAAAAGGGTGGGGGGGGCAATGAGCAGTACTTC. As protein: CASSQKGGGGNEQYF. The genes are TRBV3-1 and TRBJ2-5; TRBD2 might be the D (7 bases). V lost 2 bases and J 11 bases, leaving 21 bases between the germline ends. There are 15 residues in the CDR3. Looked up from germline, CDR1 is LGHDT and CDR2 is YNNKEL (reference sequence).

The chain joins TRBV9 to TRBJ2-2; 8 bases match TRBD2. The trim removed 1 base at V and 3 bases at J, leaving 8 bases unmatched. Germline V CDR1 and CDR2: SGDLS, YYNGEE. This CDR3 spans 17 amino acids. The CDR3 reads CASSVTSGLDYTGELFF. CDR3 DNA sequence: TGTGCCAGCAGCGTAACTAGCGGACTCGATTACACCGGGGAGCTGTTTTTT.

This clonotype showed up many times. The V and J genes are TRBV11-1 and TRBJ2-7, with 9 bases fitting TRBD1. Per germline, CDR1 SGHAT and CDR2 FQDESV (reference sequence). The length of the CDR3 is 16 residues. Trimming cost V 0 bases and J 1 base; bases outside gene matches: 4. CDR3 loop: CASSLAAGTGSYEQYF. The DNA for the CDR3 is TGTGCCAGCAGCTTAGCTGCCGGGACAGGGTCCTACGAGCAGTACTTC.

The rearrangement links TRBV7-3 to TRBJ1-1, with TRBD1 as a possible D gene (5 bases). There are 15 residues in the CDR3. In germline, CDR1 is SGHTA, CDR2 FQGTGA. V was cut by 1 base and J by 8 bases, with 17 bases left in between. CDR3 region: CASSLKGSGSSEAFF. DNA for the CDR3: TGTGCCAGCAGCTTAAAAGGGTCAGGGTCCTCCGAAGCTTTCTTT.

The chain couples TRBV14 to TRBJ2-7; D is unresolved. The length of the CDR3 is 13 residues. Germline CDR1 reads SGHDN; CDR2 reads FVKESK. Trimming removed 3 bases from V and 3 bases from J, with 9 bases in between. CDR3 region: CASSHYSHYEQYF. The CDR3 DNA follows: TGTGCCAGCAGCCATTATTCGCACTACGAGCAGTACTTC.

The chain uses TRBV12-5 and TRBJ2-1, with D hard to call. CDR1 LGHNT and CDR2 FRNRAP come from the germline V gene. CDR3 length equals 13 residues. Trimming pared 2 bases from V and 12 bases from J, leaving 14 bases between. The CDR3 DNA sequence: TGTGCTAGTGGTTTGAATGCACCGCGAACGCAGTTCTTC. It encodes CASGLNAPRTQFF.

This clonotype was detected only a few times. The chain employs TRBV5-1 and TRBJ2-5, with D possibly matching TRBD2 (5 bases). The length of the CDR3 is 15 residues. V was shortened by 1 base and J by 5 bases, with 15 bases between the two germline ends. CDR1 and CDR2 (germline): SGHRS, YFSETQ. CDR3 residues: CASSLLLGSRETQYF. As DNA, the CDR3 is TGCGCCAGCAGCTTGCTGCTAGGGAGCAGGGAGACCCAGTACTTC.

V and J are TRBV29-1 and TRBJ2-5, with D possibly matching TRBD1 (6 bases). Germline V gene lookup returns CDR1 SQVTM and CDR2 ANQGSEA. The CDR3 consists of 16 residues. Trimming removed 0 bases from V and 2 bases from J, with 16 bases in between. CDR3 protein: CSVEDLGRGHQETQYF. Here the CDR3 DNA reads TGCAGCGTTGAAGATCTCGGCAGGGGACATCAAGAGACCCAGTACTTC.

Remarks on this clonotype: Sequence at one end of the junction differs from germline and may be a read error. The chain links TRBV14 to TRBJ1-3; TRBD1 aligns across 8 bases. This CDR3 region has 15 residues. CDR1 and CDR2 from the germline V gene are SGHDN and FVKESK. CDR3 amino acids: CASSGTGFSGNTIYF. The CDR3 DNA reads TGTGCCAGCAGCGGGACAGGCTTCTCTGGAAATACCATATATTTT.

The chain combines TRBV24-1 with TRBJ2-7, with D possibly being TRBD2 (6 bases). The germline CDR1 and CDR2 sequences are KGHDR and SFDVKD. This CDR3 contains 11 residues. V gave up 9 bases and J gave up 6 bases, with 11 bases separating them. DNA for the CDR3: TGTGCCACCGGGCGGGGCGGCGAGCAGTACTTC. Its translation is CATGRGGEQYF.

CDR3 amino acids: CASSQSPDRDTGELFF. The CDR3 DNA is TGCGCCAGCAGCCAATCACCGGACAGGGACACCGGGGAGCTGTTTTTT. The chain has TRBV4-1 and TRBJ2-2; 8 bases match TRBD1. This CDR3 contains 16 residues. Trimming at V came to 2 bases and at J to 3 bases, leaving 5 bases not matched to a gene. Germline lookup yields CDR1 MGHRA and CDR2 YSYEKL.

The J gene is TRBJ2-2, the V gene TRBV11-2; the match to TRBD1 covers 8 bases. J gave up 5 bases and V 5 bases, and 7 bases lay outside the gene matches. Germline-derived CDR1 and CDR2 are SGHAT and FQNNGV. The CDR3 is 15 amino acids. CDR3 loop: CASSTGTGWTGELFF. DNA of the CDR3: TGTGCCAGCAGCACCGGGACAGGATGGACCGGGGAGCTGTTTTTT. The variable domain in full, with the rest retrieved from reference TRBV11-2 and TRBJ2-2, is EAGVAQSPRYKIIEKRQSVAFWCNPISGHATLYWYQQILGQGPKLLIQFQNNGVVDDSQLPKDRFSAERLKGVDSTLKIQPAKLEDSAVYLCASSTGTGWTGELFFGEGSRLTVL.

This clonotype was seen only once. This chain joins TRBV3-1 and TRBJ1-5; D is perhaps TRBD1 (5 bases). The CDR3 has 15 residues. Germline CDR1 is LGHDT and CDR2 is YNNKEL (reference sequence). V lost 4 bases, J lost 4 bases, and 14 bases lay in between. CDR3 DNA: TGTGCCAGCAGCCTTGGACCGGGACGAAATCAGCCCCAGCATTTT. The encoded protein is CASSLGPGRNQPQHF.

This clonotype was seen only once. This chain uses TRBV5-1 with TRBJ2-2; the D call may be TRBD1 or TRBD2 (5 bases each). V was pared by 5 bases and J by 0 bases, with 11 bases between. CDR1 and CDR2 from the germline V gene are SGHRS and YFSETQ. The CDR3 runs 15 residues. The CDR3 region has the DNA TGCGCCAGCAGGCTGGGACCGACGAACACCGGGGAGCTGTTTTTT. This gives the protein CASRLGPTNTGELFF. Combining the CDR3 with reference TRBV5-1 and TRBJ2-2 gives the whole variable domain KAGVTQTPRYLIKTRGQQVTLSCSPISGHRSVSWYQQTPGQGLQFLFEYFSETQRNKGNFPGRFSGRQFSNSRSEMNVSTLELGDSALYLCASRLGPTNTGELFFGEGSRLTVL.

This clonotype was detected a few times. V gene TRBV18 combines with J gene TRBJ2-7; D tentatively reads TRBD1 or TRBD2 (5 bases each). This CDR3 is built from 17 residues. The ends were cut back, 1 base at V and 1 base at J, with 17 bases in the middle. Germline-derived CDR1 and CDR2 are KGHSH and LQKENI. CDR3 protein: CASSPLGMGTGSYEQYF. The CDR3 nucleotides read TGTGCCAGCTCACCACTGGGAATGGGGACGGGATCCTACGAGCAGTACTTC. Full variable domain (remainder filled in from reference TRBV18 and TRBJ2-7): NAGVMQNPRHLVRRRGQEARLRCSPMKGHSHVYWYRQLPEEGLKFMVYLQKENIIDESGMPKERFSAEFPKEGPSILRIQQVVRGDSAAYFCASSPLGMGTGSYEQYFGPGTRLTVT.

The V and J genes are TRBV14 and TRBJ2-5, with 9 bases matching TRBD1. Matching the DNA end better, TRBJ2-7 makes the J call doubtful. The CDR3 consists of 15 residues. Germline V gene lookup returns CDR1 SGHDN and CDR2 FVKESK. The chain's CDR3 is CASSQVSGTGTEQYF. The CDR3 DNA reads TGTGCCAGCAGCCAGGTCTCCGGGACAGGGACCGAGCAGTACTTC.

V is TRBV3-1 and J is TRBJ2-6; D perhaps matches TRBD1 (5 bases). V gave up 5 bases and J gave up 0 bases, with 17 bases separating them. Germline V gives CDR1 LGHDT, CDR2 YNNKEL (reference sequence). The CDR3 has 18 residues. The CDR3 is CASSSSAGPYSGANVLTF. The CDR3 coding sequence is TGTGCCAGCAGCTCCAGCGCAGGGCCCTACTCTGGGGCCAACGTCCTGACTTTC. Drawing the rest from reference TRBV3-1 and TRBJ2-6, the complete variable domain is DTAVSQTPKYLVTQMGNDKSIKCEQNLGHDTMYWYKQDSKKFLKIMFSYNNKELIINETVPNRFSPKSPDKAHLNLHINSLELGDSAVYFCASSSSAGPYSGANVLTFGAGSRLTVL.

In its sample, this clonotype was seen a few times. This chain joins TRBV7-8 and TRBJ1-1; D unresolved. The germline gives CDR1 SGHVS, CDR2 FQNEAQ. The CDR3 has 11 amino acids. With 1 base removed from V and 10 bases from J, the gap between germline ends came to 7 bases. CDR3 sequence (DNA): TGTGCCAGCAGCTTAGGGTCGGGAGCTTTCTTT. The encoded protein is CASSLGSGAFF.

The genes are TRBV28 and TRBJ2-7, with D maybe TRBD1 (7 bases). Per the germline V gene, CDR1 is MDHEN and CDR2 is SYDVKM. CDR3 length equals 14 residues. Trimming pared 6 bases from V and 4 bases from J, leaving 16 bases between. In DNA, the CDR3 is TGTGCCAGCAGCGGGCAGGGGGACTCGTACGAGCAGTACTTC. The encoded protein is CASSGQGDSYEQYF.

The V gene is TRBV20-1, the J gene TRBJ2-1; D remains unclear. The CDR3 runs 13 residues. Between the trimmed V and J ends, which lost 3 bases and 3 bases, there was a span of 9 bases. Germline values: CDR1 DFQATT, CDR2 SNEGSKA (reference sequence). The CDR3 DNA follows: TGCAGTGCTAGGCTCGCTGGCTACAATGAGCAGTTCTTC. Amino acids: CSARLAGYNEQFF.

The chain employs TRBV20-1 and TRBJ2-5; TRBD2 is a possible D gene (5 bases). The J call may be in error: the DNA end matches TRBJ2-7 better. The CDR3 is 16 residues long. From germline, CDR1 is DFQATT and CDR2 SNEGSKA (reference sequence). CDR3 DNA: TGCAGTGCCCTGAACCCTCAAGGCGGGTCCAGGTACGAGCAGTACTTC. Its translation: CSALNPQGGSRYEQYF.